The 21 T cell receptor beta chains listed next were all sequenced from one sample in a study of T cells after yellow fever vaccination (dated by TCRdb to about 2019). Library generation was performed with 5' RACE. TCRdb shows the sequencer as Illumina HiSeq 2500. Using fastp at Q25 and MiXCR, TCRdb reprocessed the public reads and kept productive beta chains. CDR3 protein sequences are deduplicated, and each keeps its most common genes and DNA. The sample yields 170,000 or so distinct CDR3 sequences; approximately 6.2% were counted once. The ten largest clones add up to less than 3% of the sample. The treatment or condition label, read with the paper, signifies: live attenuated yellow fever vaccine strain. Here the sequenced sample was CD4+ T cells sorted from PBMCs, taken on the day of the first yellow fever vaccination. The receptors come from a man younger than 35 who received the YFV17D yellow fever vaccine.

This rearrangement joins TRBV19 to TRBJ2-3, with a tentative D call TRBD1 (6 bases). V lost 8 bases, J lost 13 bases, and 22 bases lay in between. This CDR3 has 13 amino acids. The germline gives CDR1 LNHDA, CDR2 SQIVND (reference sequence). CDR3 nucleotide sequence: TGTGCCAGTTCGGTGGGGGCCGCAAACCAGGAGTATTTT. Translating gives CASSVGAANQEYF.

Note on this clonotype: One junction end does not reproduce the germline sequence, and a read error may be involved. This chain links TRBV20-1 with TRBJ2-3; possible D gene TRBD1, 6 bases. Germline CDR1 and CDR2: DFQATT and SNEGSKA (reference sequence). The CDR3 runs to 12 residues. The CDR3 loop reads CRARQGTDTQYF. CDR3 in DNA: TGCAGAGCTAGACAGGGCACAGATACGCAGTATTTT.

This chain's CDR3 is CASRRPFTGDGYTF. Here the CDR3 DNA reads TGTGCCAGCAGGAGACCTTTTACCGGGGATGGCTACACCTTC. This rearrangement joins TRBV6-1 to TRBJ1-2; D unresolved. CDR1 is MNHNS and CDR2 is SASEGT in the germline V gene. V dropped 6 bases and J dropped 6 bases, with 17 bases sitting between them. This CDR3 has 14 amino acids.

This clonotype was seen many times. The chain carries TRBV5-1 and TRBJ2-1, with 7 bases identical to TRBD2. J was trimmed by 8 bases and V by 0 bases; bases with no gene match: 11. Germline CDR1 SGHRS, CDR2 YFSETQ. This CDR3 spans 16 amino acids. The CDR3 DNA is TGCGCCAGCAGCTTGGGGAACTCAGCGGCGGGAGATGAGCAGTTCTTC. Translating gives CASSLGNSAAGDEQFF.

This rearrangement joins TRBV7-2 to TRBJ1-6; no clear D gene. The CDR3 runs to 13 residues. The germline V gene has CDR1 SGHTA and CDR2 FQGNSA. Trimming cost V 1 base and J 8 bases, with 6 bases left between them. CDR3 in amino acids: CASSLDPDSPLHF. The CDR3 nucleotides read TGTGCCAGCAGCTTAGACCCGGATTCACCCCTCCACTTT.

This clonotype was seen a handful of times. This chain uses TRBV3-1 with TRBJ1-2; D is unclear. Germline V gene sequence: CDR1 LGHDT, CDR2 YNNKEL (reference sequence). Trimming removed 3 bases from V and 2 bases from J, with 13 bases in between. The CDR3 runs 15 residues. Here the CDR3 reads CASSHHGLANYGYTF. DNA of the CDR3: TGTGCCAGCAGCCATCACGGGTTGGCAAACTATGGCTACACCTTC. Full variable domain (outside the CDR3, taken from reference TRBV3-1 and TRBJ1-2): DTAVSQTPKYLVTQMGNDKSIKCEQNLGHDTMYWYKQDSKKFLKIMFSYNNKELIINETVPNRFSPKSPDKAHLNLHINSLELGDSAVYFCASSHHGLANYGYTFGSGTRLTVV.

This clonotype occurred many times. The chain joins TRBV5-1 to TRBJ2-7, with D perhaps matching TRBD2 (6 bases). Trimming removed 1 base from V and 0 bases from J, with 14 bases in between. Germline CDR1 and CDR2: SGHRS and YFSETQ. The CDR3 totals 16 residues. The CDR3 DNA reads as TGCGCCAGCAGCTTGCTCCTGAGCGGGTCCTCCTACGAGCAGTACTTC. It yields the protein CASSLLLSGSSYEQYF.

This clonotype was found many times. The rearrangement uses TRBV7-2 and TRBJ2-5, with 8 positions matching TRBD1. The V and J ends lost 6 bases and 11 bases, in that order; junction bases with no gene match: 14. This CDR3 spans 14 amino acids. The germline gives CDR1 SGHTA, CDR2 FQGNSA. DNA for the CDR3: TGTGCCAGCAGAGGAGGCGGGACAGGTCTTTTGCAGTACTTC. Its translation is CASRGGGTGLLQYF. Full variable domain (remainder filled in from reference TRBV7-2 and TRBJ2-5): GAGVSQSPSNKVTEKGKDVELRCDPISGHTALYWYRQSLGQGLEFLIYFQGNSAPDKSGLPSDRFSAERTGGSVSTLTIQRTQQEDSAVYLCASRGGGTGLLQYFGPGTRLLVL.

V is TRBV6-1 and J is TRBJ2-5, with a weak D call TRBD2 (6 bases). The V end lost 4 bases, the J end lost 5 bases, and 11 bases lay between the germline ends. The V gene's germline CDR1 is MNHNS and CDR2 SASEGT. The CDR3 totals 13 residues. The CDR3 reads CASSARREETQYF. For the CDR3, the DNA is TGTGCCAGCAGTGCCAGGAGGGAGGAGACCCAGTACTTC.

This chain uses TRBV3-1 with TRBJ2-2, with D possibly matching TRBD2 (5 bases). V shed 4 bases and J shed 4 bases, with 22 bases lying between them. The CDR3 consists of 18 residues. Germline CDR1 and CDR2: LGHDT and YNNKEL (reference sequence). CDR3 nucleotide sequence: TGTGCCAGCAGCCGACAAGGCGGGCTAAGGGTTACCACCGGGGAGCTGTTTTTT. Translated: CASSRQGGLRVTTGELFF.

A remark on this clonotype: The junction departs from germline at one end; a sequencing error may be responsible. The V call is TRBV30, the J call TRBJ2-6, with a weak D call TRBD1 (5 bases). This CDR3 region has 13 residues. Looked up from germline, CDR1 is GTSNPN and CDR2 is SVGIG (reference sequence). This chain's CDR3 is CAWRWSGANVLTF. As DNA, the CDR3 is TGTGCCTGGAGATGGTCTGGGGCTAACGTCCTGACTTTC.

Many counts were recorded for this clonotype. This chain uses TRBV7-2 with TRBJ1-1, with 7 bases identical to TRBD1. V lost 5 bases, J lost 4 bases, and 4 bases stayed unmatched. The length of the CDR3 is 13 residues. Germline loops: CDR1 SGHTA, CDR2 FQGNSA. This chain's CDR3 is CASSQGGFTEAFF. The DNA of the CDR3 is TGTGCCAGCAGCCAGGGGGGGTTCACTGAAGCTTTCTTT.

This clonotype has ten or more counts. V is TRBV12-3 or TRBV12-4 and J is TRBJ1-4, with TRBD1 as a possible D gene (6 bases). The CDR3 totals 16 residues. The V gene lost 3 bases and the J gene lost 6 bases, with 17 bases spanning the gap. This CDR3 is CASSFVVGQMHEKLFF. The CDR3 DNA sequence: TGTGCCAGCAGTTTCGTAGTGGGACAAATGCATGAAAAACTGTTTTTT.

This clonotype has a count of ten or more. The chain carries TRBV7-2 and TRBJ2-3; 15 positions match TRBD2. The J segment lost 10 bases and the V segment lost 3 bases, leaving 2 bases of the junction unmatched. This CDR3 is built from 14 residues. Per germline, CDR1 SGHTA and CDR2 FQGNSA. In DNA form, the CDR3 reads TGTGCCAGCAGCTTGGGGACTAGCGGGGGGCCGCAGTATTTT. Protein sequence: CASSLGTSGGPQYF.

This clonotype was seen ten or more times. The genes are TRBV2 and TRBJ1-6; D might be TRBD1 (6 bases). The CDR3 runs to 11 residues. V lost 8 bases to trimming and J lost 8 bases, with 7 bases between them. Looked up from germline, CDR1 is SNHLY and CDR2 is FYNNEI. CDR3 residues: CASGQYSPLHF. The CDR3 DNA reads TGTGCCAGCGGACAGTATTCACCCCTCCACTTT.

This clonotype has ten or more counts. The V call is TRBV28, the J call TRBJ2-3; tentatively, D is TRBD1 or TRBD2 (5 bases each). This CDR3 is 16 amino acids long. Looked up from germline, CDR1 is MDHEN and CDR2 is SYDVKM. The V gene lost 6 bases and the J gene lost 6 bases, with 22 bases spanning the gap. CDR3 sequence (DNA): TGTGCCAGCAGCCAGACGGGGCAGTCAGGGATTGATACGCAGTATTTT. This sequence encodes CASSQTGQSGIDTQYF.

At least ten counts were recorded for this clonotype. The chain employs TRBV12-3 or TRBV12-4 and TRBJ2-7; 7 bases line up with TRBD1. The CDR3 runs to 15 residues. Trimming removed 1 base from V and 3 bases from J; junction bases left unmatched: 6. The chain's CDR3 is CASSLDTGQNYEQYF. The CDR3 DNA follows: TGTGCCAGCAGTTTAGACACGGGACAGAACTACGAGCAGTACTTC.

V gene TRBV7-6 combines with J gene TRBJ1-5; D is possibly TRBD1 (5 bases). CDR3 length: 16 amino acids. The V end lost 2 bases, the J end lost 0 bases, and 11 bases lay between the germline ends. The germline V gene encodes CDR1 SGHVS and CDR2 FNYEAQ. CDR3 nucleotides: TGTGCCAGCAGCTTATGGGCAGGGAATAGCAATCAGCCCCAGCATTTT. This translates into CASSLWAGNSNQPQHF.

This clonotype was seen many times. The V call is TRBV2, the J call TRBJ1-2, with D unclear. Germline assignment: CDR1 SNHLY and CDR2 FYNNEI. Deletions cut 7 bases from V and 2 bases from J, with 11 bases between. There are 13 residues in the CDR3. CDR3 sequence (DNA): TGTGCCAGCAACCCCGGAGGGAACTATGGCTACACCTTC. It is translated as CASNPGGNYGYTF. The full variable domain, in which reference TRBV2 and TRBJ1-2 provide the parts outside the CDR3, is EPEVTQTPSHQVTQMGQEVILRCVPISNHLYFYWYRQILGQKVEFLVSFYNNEISEKSEIFDDQFSVERPDGSNFTLKIRSTKLEDSAMYFCASNPGGNYGYTFGSGTRLTVV.

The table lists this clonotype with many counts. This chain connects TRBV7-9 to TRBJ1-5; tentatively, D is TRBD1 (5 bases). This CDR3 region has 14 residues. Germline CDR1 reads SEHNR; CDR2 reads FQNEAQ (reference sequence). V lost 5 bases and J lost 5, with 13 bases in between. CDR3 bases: TGTGCCAGCAGCATCCAGGGCCAGCATCAGCCCCAGCATTTT. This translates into CASSIQGQHQPQHF.

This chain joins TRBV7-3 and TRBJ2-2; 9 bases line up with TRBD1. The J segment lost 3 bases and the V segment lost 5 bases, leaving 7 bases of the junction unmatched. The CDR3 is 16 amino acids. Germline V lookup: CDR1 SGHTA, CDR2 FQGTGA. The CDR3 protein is CASSAQGTGYTGELFF. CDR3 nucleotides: TGTGCCAGCAGCGCTCAAGGGACAGGGTACACCGGGGAGCTGTTTTTT.